The source of this TCR beta chain is a study of T cells in Graves' hyperthyroidism and ophthalmopathy (dated by TCRdb to the late 2010s). With regard to the full study: Peripheral blood samples were taken at initial diagnosis, before any treatment was given. To identify TCR V-J signatures that set the groups apart, the researchers used a discovery cohort of 100 or so patients, made up of some 41 with Graves' ophthalmopathy and about 55 with stable Graves' hyperthyroidism. Prospective prediction of ophthalmopathy was tested in an independent validation cohort of approximately 19 hyperthyroidism patients and some 17 patients who later progressed to ophthalmopathy. For training and testing, the 100 or so patients in the discovery cohort were randomly divided in a 7:3 ratio. In addition, the study compared T-cell repertoires in thyroid tissue and in blood from roughly six Graves' hyperthyroidism patients. After sampling, hyperthyroidism patients received methimazole starting at 30 mg daily, and ophthalmopathy patients received high-dose intravenous methylprednisolone. TCR Vbeta CDR3 sequencing of 120 to 150 peripheral blood samples (roughly 41 ophthalmopathy, under 80 hyperthyroidism and about 17 progressor patients) is reported in the paper. Summary of the overall study and its limitations: Most expanded thyroid clonotypes (frequency above 0.001) were also detected in blood, a finding suggesting that blood repertoires may reflect thyroid immune responses. No statistical method was used to fix the sample size in advance, and group allocation was not hidden from the investigators. In validation, progression to ophthalmopathy was predicted by the model with around 71% sensitivity and 72.22% specificity, a median of approximately 7.1 months before onset. A model built on a 13 V-J signature distinguished ophthalmopathy from stable hyperthyroidism, reaching around 88% sensitivity and around 81% specificity in cross-validation and 80%/75% in testing.

TCR beta CDR3 regions were amplified from RNA transcripts. The first round of RT-PCR for the TCR CDR3 was performed with the HTBI primer set and the Qiagen OneStep RT-PCR kit. Libraries were constructed in a second round of multiplex PCR, after which size selection and purification were performed. Paired-end sequencing of the libraries was performed with 100 bp reads on an Illumina HiSeq2000. Per the authors' processing: SOAPnuke was used to process the raw data, removing reads that contained adapters or uncalled bases, had a mean Phred below 15, or lacked an exact match to the constant primer or identifier. High-quality paired reads were merged using COPE v1.2.5, and each unique nucleotide sequence was defined as a clonotype. MiTCR v1.1 was used to align clonotypes to the IMGT TRBV, TRBD and TRBJ reference segments. The analysis included only V-J combinations with a frequency above 0.0001, which together covered 99% to 99.2% of the repertoires. The TCS score was defined as F50 (clonal expansion) divided by E x V (chaos), with BLOSUM62-based TCRdist calculated between CDR3 peptides within each V-J. Welch's t-statistics and random forest reduced several hundred V-J features to roughly 13, which were used in a naive Bayes classifier (R e1071). The raw public reads went through TCRdb reprocessing: fastp at Q25, MiXCR clone calling, in-frame beta chains kept. Each CDR3 protein gets just one entry, which takes the most common genes and DNA from the rows behind it. These V and J calls derive from TCRdb rather than the authors' analysis. Counted in this sample were about 300,000 distinct CDR3 sequences; 13% of them appeared once. The ten largest clonotypes hold more than 7.5% of the sample.

This clonotype was recorded at least ten times. Its binding antigen is unknown. Germline and junction disagree at one end, which may indicate a read error. The germline V gene gives CDR1 as MNHEY and CDR2 as SVGEGT. Counted from cysteine to phenylalanine, this CDR3 has 15 amino acids. Of all the DNA, just the CDR3 is kept, 45 bases in frame from base 1. Hyperthyroidism patients were newly diagnosed, had a disease duration of under 2 months, and were aged 18 to 65 years. Patients with uncontrolled infections, other autoimmune diseases, pregnancy or lactation were excluded. Diagnoses relied on clinical symptoms, serum thyroxine and TRAb, thyroid ultrasound and orbital computed tomography. Blood from progressor patients was drawn when they were first diagnosed with hyperthyroidism, before any ophthalmopathy symptoms appeared. PBMCs were isolated from about 9 ml of fresh peripheral blood by Ficoll-Paque density gradient centrifugation. Progressor patients were first diagnosed with Graves' hyperthyroidism and then developed ophthalmopathy during follow-up. Total RNA was extracted with Trizol reagent, and quality was checked on an Agilent 2100 Bioanalyzer.

Sequenced: blood. The chain is made from TRBV6-2 or TRBV6-3 and TRBJ2-2; the junction holds 9 bases that match TRBD2. This receptor was taken from a woman aged 30 to 39 with Graves' hyperthyroidism that later progressed to Graves' ophthalmopathy. The CDR3 has the sequence CASRYSAGGFGELFF. The nucleotide sequence is given as TGTGCCAGCAGATACTCAGCGGGAGGATTCGGGGAGCTGTTTTTT.